Here is one T cell receptor (beta chain) with its context. Authors' methods: Amplification with reference gene primers provided the estimates of nucleated cell counts. This table comes from immunoSEQ multiplex PCR, and its TCRdb copy is limited to in-frame clones, with some not included. D and trimming were read from the DNA, whereas the V and J calls and clone size are those reported in that table. The sample contains about 220,000 clones, roughly 80% of which appear only once. The sample is drawn from a study of blood T cell repertoires in COVID-19. Study information: Samples representing acute and convalescent COVID-19 were sourced from the United States, Italy and Spain. T cells, B-cell-depleted T cells, or PBMCs supplied cDNA or gDNA.

In germline, CDR1 is KGHSH, CDR2 LQKENI. Losses at the gene ends were 3 bases for V and 6 bases for J; bases not matched to a gene: 9. This CDR3 contains 15 residues. Sequencing was carried out using peripheral blood. The clonotype originates from a woman between 55 and 75 years old who had recovered from COVID-19. This chain uses TRBV18 with TRBJ1-2; 8 nucleotides agree with TRBD1. The CDR3 region is CASSPPMDRADGYTF. The CDR3 DNA is TGTGCCAGCTCACCCCCCATGGACAGGGCTGATGGCTACACCTTC.